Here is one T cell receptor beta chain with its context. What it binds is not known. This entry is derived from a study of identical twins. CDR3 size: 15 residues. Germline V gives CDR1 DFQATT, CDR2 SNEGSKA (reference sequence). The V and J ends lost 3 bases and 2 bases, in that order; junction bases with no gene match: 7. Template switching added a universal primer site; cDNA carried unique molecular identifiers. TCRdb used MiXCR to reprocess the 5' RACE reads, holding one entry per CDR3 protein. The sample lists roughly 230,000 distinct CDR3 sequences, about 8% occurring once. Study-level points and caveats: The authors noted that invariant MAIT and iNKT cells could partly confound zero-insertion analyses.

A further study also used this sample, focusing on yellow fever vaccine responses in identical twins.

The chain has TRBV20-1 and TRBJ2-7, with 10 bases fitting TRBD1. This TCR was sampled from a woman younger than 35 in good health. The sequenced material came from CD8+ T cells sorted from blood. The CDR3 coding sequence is TGCAGTGCTAGGGGACCGGGACAGGGGACCTACGAGCAGTACTTC. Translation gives CSARGPGQGTYEQYF.